The 13 T cell receptor beta chains in this list originate from one sample, sequenced in a study of T-cell reconstitution after alpha-beta-depleted transplantation in children. TCRbeta library construction was performed incorporating unique molecular identifiers. MiXCR, run by TCRdb on the PCR reads, gives a single entry per CDR3 protein. The table records hundreds of thousands of distinct CDR3 sequences, roughly 16% of them present only once. The specimen comprised PBMCs, mostly from graft donor cells, sampled 360 days after TCRalphabeta/CD19-depleted stem cell transplant. These receptors were collected from a boy under two years old who had a stem cell transplant for Wiskott-Aldrich syndrome, so the T cells may come from the graft donor.

This chain links TRBV6-5 with TRBJ2-7; D not resolved. Trimming stripped 6 bases from V and 7 bases from J, with 10 bases between. The germline V gene has CDR1 MNHEY and CDR2 SVGAGI. The CDR3 loop spans 11 amino acids. CDR3 region: CASRGTFEQYF. CDR3 bases: TGTGCCAGCAGGGGTACCTTTGAGCAGTACTTC.

Many counts were recorded for this clonotype. V usage is TRBV28 and J usage is TRBJ2-4; 8 bases line up with TRBD1. The CDR3 extends over 17 amino acids. Trimming cost V 3 bases and J 0 bases; bases outside gene matches: 7. Germline V gene data show CDR1 as MDHEN and CDR2 as SYDVKM. CDR3 bases: TGTGCCAGCAGTTTCAGGACAGGGCGAGTAGCCAAAAACATTCAGTACTTC. It is translated as CASSFRTGRVAKNIQYF.

V gene TRBV14 combines with J gene TRBJ2-4, with 7 bases that match TRBD1. The CDR3 sequence is 14 residues long. The germline CDR1 and CDR2 sequences are SGHDN and FVKESK. V shed 2 bases and J 3 bases; nucleotides not matched to a gene: 1. In DNA, the CDR3 is TGTGCCAGCAGCCAACGACAGGGCAAAAACATTCAGTACTTC. Residues: CASSQRQGKNIQYF.

The V gene is TRBV5-1, the J gene TRBJ2-7; 10 positions agree with TRBD1. Germline lookup yields CDR1 SGHRS and CDR2 YFSETQ. CDR3 length: 16 residues. Germline trimming cut 0 bases from V and 2 bases from J; bases unmatched to any gene: 5. CDR3 amino acids: CASSLGGTGVPYEQYF. DNA for the CDR3: TGCGCCAGCAGCTTGGGGGGGACAGGGGTCCCCTACGAGCAGTACTTC.

This clonotype was seen repeatedly, ten times or more. The rearrangement uses TRBV7-8 and TRBJ2-1; 8 bases are shared with TRBD2. CDR1 and CDR2 (germline): SGHVS, FQNEAQ. The junction had 6 bases not matched to a gene; V was cut back by 5 bases and J by 3 bases. The CDR3 is made up of 15 amino acids. This CDR3 is CASSPSGSRYNEQFF. The CDR3 DNA follows: TGTGCCAGCAGCCCGAGCGGGAGTCGCTACAATGAGCAGTTCTTC.

This clonotype was found many times. The rearrangement links TRBV10-3 to TRBJ2-7; 9 bases align to TRBD1. V gave up 5 bases and J gave up 7 bases; unmatched junction bases: 9. CDR1 is ENHRY and CDR2 is SYGVKD in the germline V gene. This CDR3 region has 14 residues. The CDR3 DNA reads as TGTGCCATCAGTACTGGGGGGACAGGGAATGAGCAGTACTTC. It yields the protein CAISTGGTGNEQYF.

This clonotype was seen more than once but under ten times. The chain couples TRBV29-1 to TRBJ2-3; D gene ambiguous. The V gene's germline CDR1 is SQVTM and CDR2 ANQGSEA. The CDR3 consists of 14 residues. V lost 7 bases, J lost 6 bases, and 20 bases lay in between. For the CDR3, the DNA is TGCAGCGCCGCCCCCGGTGGACGTGCGGATACGCAGTATTTT. Translated: CSAAPGGRADTQYF.

There are many counts of this clonotype. This sequence joins TRBV10-2 and TRBJ2-1, with TRBD2 matching 7 bases. Per the germline V gene, CDR1 is WSHSY and CDR2 is SAAADI. V lost 7 bases to trimming and J lost 5 bases; unmatched junction nucleotides: 8. The CDR3 is made up of 14 amino acids. The DNA for the CDR3 is TGCGCCAGCACTGGACTAGAATGGCACAATGAGCAGTTCTTC. It is translated as CASTGLEWHNEQFF.

The CDR3 here is CSAGTLGVPNEQYF. The CDR3 coding sequence is TGCAGTGCCGGCACTCTCGGGGTCCCTAACGAGCAGTACTTC. The chain links TRBV20-1 to TRBJ2-7, with a possible D match to TRBD2 (5 bases). The CDR3 covers 14 residues. The germline V gene has CDR1 DFQATT and CDR2 SNEGSKA (reference sequence). The germline V and J ends were trimmed by 6 bases and 5 bases, with 20 bases remaining between them.

V usage is TRBV11-2 and J usage is TRBJ2-2, with 8 nucleotides matching TRBD2. Germline V gene data show CDR1 as SGHAT and CDR2 as FQNNGV. The CDR3 spans 19 residues. V shed 4 bases and J 0 bases; nucleotides not matched to a gene: 13. The chain's CDR3 is CASSYRRVRGGANTGELFF. As DNA, the CDR3 is TGTGCCAGCAGCTATAGGCGAGTTCGGGGGGGTGCGAACACCGGGGAGCTGTTTTTT.

The chain recombines TRBV20-1 with TRBJ2-4; D is ambiguous. Germline CDR1 reads DFQATT; CDR2 reads SNEGSKA (reference sequence). V gave up 8 bases and J gave up 0 bases, with 14 bases separating them. CDR3 length equals 14 residues. The CDR3 here is CSPISNLAKNIQYF. CDR3 DNA: TGCAGTCCCATCTCCAATCTAGCCAAAAACATTCAGTACTTC.

This clonotype turned up a few times. The chain couples TRBV6-2 or TRBV6-3 to TRBJ1-5; D is perhaps TRBD1 (6 bases). Germline V gene sequence: CDR1 MNHEY, CDR2 SVGEGT. This CDR3 spans 16 amino acids. Deletions cut 2 bases from V and 2 bases from J, with 13 bases between. The CDR3 loop reads CASSYGGAQGNQPQHF. The CDR3 DNA reads TGTGCCAGCAGTTACGGGGGGGCTCAGGGCAATCAGCCCCAGCATTTT.

The rearrangement links TRBV7-2 to TRBJ2-6; maybe TRBD2 (5 bases). Germline-derived CDR1 and CDR2 are SGHTA and FQGNSA. Deletions cut 10 bases from V and 3 bases from J, with 10 bases between. The length of the CDR3 is 13 residues. The CDR3 spells CATPRVGANVLTF. CDR3 DNA: TGTGCCACCCCGAGGGTTGGGGCCAACGTCCTGACTTTC.